The 30 T cell receptor beta chains reported below all come from one sample, sequenced in a study of T cell changes during pregnancy in multiple sclerosis. Profiling relied on immunoSEQ multiplex PCR, and the TCRdb table lists in-frame clones only, not all of them. Of approximately 60,000 clones detected, about 90% appear once; the ten largest clones hold more than 2.5%. Sequencing used peripheral blood, obtained in the second trimester of pregnancy. Receptor source: a female donor in good health, enrolled as a control in a pregnancy study.

This chain connects TRBV18 to TRBJ1-2, with D possibly matching TRBD1 (5 bases). The CDR3 is 15 residues long. Per germline, CDR1 KGHSH and CDR2 LQKENI. With 3 bases removed from V and 2 bases from J, the gap between germline ends came to 13 bases. The CDR3 loop is CASSPEGQQNYGYTF. In DNA, the CDR3 is TGTGCCAGCTCACCGGAGGGGCAGCAAAACTATGGCTACACCTTC.

This chain joins TRBV6-6 and TRBJ2-2, with 9 bases fitting TRBD1. The CDR3 covers 14 residues. Germline CDR1 is MNHNY and CDR2 is SVGAGI (reference sequence). Losses at the gene ends were 8 bases for V and 7 bases for J; bases not matched to a gene: 8. CDR3 sequence reads: CASGPGQGNGELFF. DNA for the CDR3: TGTGCCAGCGGTCCGGGACAGGGCAACGGGGAGCTGTTTTTT.

V gene TRBV11-3 combines with J gene TRBJ2-1, with a tentative D call TRBD2 (5 bases). Trimming took 1 base from V and 6 from J, leaving 19 bases between them. Germline V gene sequence: CDR1 SGHNT, CDR2 YENEEA. The CDR3 consists of 17 residues. The CDR3 spells CASSLAHGSAVSNEQFF. CDR3 bases: TGTGCCAGCAGCTTAGCCCATGGTAGCGCGGTCTCCAATGAGCAGTTCTTC.

J is TRBJ1-3 and V is TRBV6-5; 7 bases align to TRBD1. Germline V gene data show CDR1 as MNHEY and CDR2 as SVGAGI. J gave up 1 base and V 5 bases, and 5 bases lay outside the gene matches. The CDR3 spans 15 residues. The CDR3 here is CASSVDRVSGNTIYF. Written as DNA, the CDR3 is TGTGCCAGCAGTGTTGACAGGGTTTCTGGAAACACCATATATTTT.

This chain joins TRBV2 and TRBJ1-2; D may be TRBD1 (5 bases). V shed 4 bases and J shed 6 bases, with 18 bases lying between them. The germline V gene encodes CDR1 SNHLY and CDR2 FYNNEI. The CDR3 is 15 residues long. The CDR3 here is CASSVSGYSLDGYTF. CDR3 sequence (DNA): TGTGCCAGCAGTGTTTCAGGGTATTCCCTCGATGGCTACACCTTC.

V usage is TRBV7-3 and J usage is TRBJ2-5; TRBD2 matches at 7 bases. Germline V CDR1 and CDR2: SGHTA, FQGTGA. This CDR3 has 16 amino acids. J was trimmed by 6 bases and V by 1 base; bases with no gene match: 11. The CDR3 loop reads CASSLSPAGSEKTQYF. CDR3 DNA sequence: TGTGCCAGCAGCTTAAGTCCAGCGGGGAGTGAAAAGACCCAGTACTTC. Full variable domain (remainder filled in from reference TRBV7-3 and TRBJ2-5): GAGVSQTPSNKVTEKGKYVELRCDPISGHTALYWYRQSLGQGPEFLIYFQGTGAADDSGLPNDRFFAVRPEGSVSTLKIQRTERGDSAVYLCASSLSPAGSEKTQYFGPGTRLLVL.

This sequence joins TRBV10-3 and TRBJ1-2; D unresolved. V lost 2 bases and J 4 bases, leaving 8 bases between the germline ends. The germline gives CDR1 ENHRY, CDR2 SYGVKD. This CDR3 spans 13 amino acids. The CDR3 here is CAISETEFYGYTF. In nucleotides, the CDR3 is TGTGCCATCAGTGAGACAGAATTCTATGGCTACACCTTC.

This chain links TRBV5-1 with TRBJ1-6; D ambiguous. This CDR3 is built from 15 residues. Trimming left V 6 bases short and J 0 bases short, with 10 bases between. The germline CDR1 and CDR2 sequences are SGHRS and YFSETQ. The chain's CDR3 is CASTEVSSYNSPLHF. CDR3 bases: TGCGCCAGCACCGAAGTGAGCTCCTATAATTCACCCCTCCACTTT.

The gene calls are TRBV19 and TRBJ2-7, with 9 bases aligning to TRBD1. Germline CDR1 reads LNHDA; CDR2 reads SQIVND (reference sequence). This CDR3 spans 14 amino acids. J lost 2 bases, V lost 3 bases, and 2 bases had no gene match. The CDR3 loop is CASSMGTGTYEQYF. The CDR3 DNA sequence: TGTGCCAGTAGTATGGGGACAGGGACCTACGAGCAGTACTTC.

V and J are TRBV5-1 and TRBJ2-1; a possible D gene is TRBD1 (6 bases). This CDR3 has 15 residues. Trimming stripped 3 bases from V and 9 bases from J, with 19 bases between. Germline loops: CDR1 SGHRS, CDR2 YFSETQ. The CDR3 spells CASSSPSRGNGEQFF. As DNA, the CDR3 is TGCGCCAGCAGCTCTCCATCGAGGGGGAATGGTGAGCAGTTCTTC.

The genes are TRBV15 and TRBJ2-3; D uncertain. This CDR3 region has 14 residues. Germline CDR1 reads LNHNV; CDR2 reads YYDKDF (reference sequence). V gave up 5 bases and J gave up 4 bases, with 13 bases separating them. CDR3 bases: TGTGCCACCAGCCCCCGTTTTCCCGCAGATACGCAGTATTTT. Encoded protein: CATSPRFPADTQYF.

The chain joins TRBV5-1 to TRBJ2-4; TRBD1 matches 7 bases. The V gene's germline CDR1 is SGHRS and CDR2 YFSETQ. V shed 10 bases and J 6 bases; nucleotides not matched to a gene: 10. The CDR3 is made up of 13 amino acids. As DNA, the CDR3 is TGCGCCTCAACCCAGGGGGATGGAAACATTCAGTACTTC. Its translation: CASTQGDGNIQYF.

This clone was detected a few times. J is TRBJ1-1 and V is TRBV7-3; D may be TRBD1 (5 bases). The V gene lost 4 bases and the J gene lost 4 bases, with 10 bases spanning the gap. Germline lookup yields CDR1 SGHTA and CDR2 FQGTGA. The CDR3 spans 13 residues. The CDR3 region has the DNA TGTGCCAGCAGCTCAGGGTCGCCCACTGAAGCTTTCTTT. Its protein is CASSSGSPTEAFF.

The V gene is TRBV10-2, the J gene TRBJ2-1, with D perhaps TRBD2 (7 bases). CDR1 is WSHSY, CDR2 SAAADI, per germline. The CDR3 spans 17 residues. Trimming shortened V by 10 bases and J by 8 bases, and 30 bases separated the two germline ends. The CDR3: CATKRSRGATQTHEQFF. In nucleotides, the CDR3 is TGCGCCACTAAAAGGTCACGGGGGGCCACGCAAACCCATGAGCAGTTCTTC.

The gene calls are TRBV14 and TRBJ1-4, with TRBD1 matching over 9 bases. V lost 5 bases and J lost 7; bases outside the gene matches: 5. Germline CDR1 is SGHDN and CDR2 is FVKESK. This CDR3 spans 14 amino acids. CDR3 sequence: CASSYRGQGEKLFF. The CDR3, as DNA: TGTGCCAGCAGCTACAGGGGGCAAGGTGAAAAACTGTTTTTT.

This clone was seen a handful of times. This sequence joins TRBV29-1 and TRBJ1-1; D might be TRBD1 (6 bases). V was trimmed by 7 bases and J by 2 bases, leaving 14 bases between them. Germline V gene lookup returns CDR1 SQVTM and CDR2 ANQGSEA. The CDR3 length is 13 residues. This CDR3 reads CSARRGQNTEAFF. The DNA of the CDR3 is TGCAGCGCACGAAGGGGACAAAACACTGAAGCTTTCTTT. Full variable domain (rest looked up from reference TRBV29-1 and TRBJ1-1): SAVISQKPSRDICQRGTSLTIQCQVDSQVTMMFWYRQQPGQSLTLIATANQGSEATYESGFVIDKFPISRPNLTFSTLTVSNMSPEDSSIYLCSARRGQNTEAFFGQGTRLTVV.

V gene TRBV4-1 combines with J gene TRBJ2-3; 10 nucleotides line up with TRBD2. Per the germline V gene, CDR1 is MGHRA and CDR2 is YSYEKL. Unmatched junction bases numbered 3, after V lost 0 bases and J lost 0 bases. The CDR3 loop spans 17 amino acids. The CDR3, as DNA: TGCGCCAGCAGCCAAGAGGCTAGCGGGAGAAGCACAGATACGCAGTATTTT. Translating gives CASSQEASGRSTDTQYF.

V is TRBV7-9 and J is TRBJ2-7; 9 positions match TRBD2. V was clipped by 8 bases and J by 5 bases; unmatched bases: 13. Germline lookup yields CDR1 SEHNR and CDR2 FQNEAQ (reference sequence). This CDR3 is built from 15 residues. The CDR3 coding sequence is TGTGCCAGCCAAACGATCAGCGGGACTAGCAACGAGCAGTACTTC. This codes for CASQTISGTSNEQYF.

The rearrangement uses TRBV7-3 and TRBJ2-3; the match to TRBD2 covers 7 bases. V shed 5 bases, J shed 0 bases, and the junction held 8 bases outside the gene matches. The CDR3 runs 16 residues. Germline V gene data show CDR1 as SGHTA and CDR2 as FQGTGA. The CDR3: CASSPQLAPSTDTQYF. CDR3 nucleotides: TGTGCCAGCAGCCCGCAACTAGCGCCCAGCACAGATACGCAGTATTTT.

The gene calls are TRBV27 and TRBJ2-7; weak D call: TRBD2 (5 bases). V was pared by 5 bases and J by 5 bases, with 10 bases between. The CDR3 sequence is 12 residues long. The V gene's germline CDR1 is MNHEY and CDR2 SMNVEV (reference sequence). Written as DNA, the CDR3 is TGTGCCAGCAGTCCCTCCGGGGACGAGCAGTACTTC. Encoded protein: CASSPSGDEQYF.

The genes are TRBV28 and TRBJ2-6; D call uncertain. Trimming stripped 6 bases from V and 1 base from J, with 10 bases between. This CDR3 is built from 15 residues. CDR1 MDHEN and CDR2 SYDVKM come from the germline V gene. Here the CDR3 reads CASSTVASGANVLTF. The CDR3 DNA reads TGTGCCAGCAGCACAGTGGCATCTGGGGCCAACGTCCTGACTTTC.

The chain joins TRBV13 to TRBJ2-1; 8 bases fit TRBD2. Germline loops: CDR1 PRHDT, CDR2 FYEKMQ (reference sequence). This CDR3 is 15 amino acids long. J lost 4 bases, V lost 2 bases, and 4 bases had no gene match. The DNA of the CDR3 is TGTGCCAGCAGCTTACGGAGCGGGGGTTACAATGAGCAGTTCTTC. This gives the protein CASSLRSGGYNEQFF. Filled out from reference TRBV13 and TRBJ2-1, the complete variable domain reads AAGVIQSPRHLIKEKRETATLKCYPIPRHDTVYWYQQGPGQDPQFLISFYEKMQSDKGSIPDRFSAQQFSDYHSELNMSSLELGDSALYFCASSLRSGGYNEQFFGPGTRLTVL.

The chain employs TRBV7-9 and TRBJ1-3; TRBD1 is a possible D gene (6 bases). This CDR3 has 15 amino acids. Trimming took 4 bases from V and 1 from J, leaving 11 bases between them. Germline V gene sequence: CDR1 SEHNR, CDR2 FQNEAQ (reference sequence). The CDR3: CASSSVTGSGNTIYF. CDR3 DNA sequence: TGTGCCAGCAGCTCCGTTACAGGGTCTGGAAACACCATATATTTT.

The CDR3 here is CASSLSTVTYEQYF. The CDR3 nucleotides read TGTGCCAGCAGTTTATCTACAGTTACCTACGAGCAGTACTTC. The V call is TRBV27, the J call TRBJ2-7; D gene unclear. With 0 bases removed from V and 2 bases from J, the gap between germline ends came to 8 bases. Germline assignment: CDR1 MNHEY and CDR2 SMNVEV (reference sequence). The CDR3 has 14 amino acids.

This rearrangement joins TRBV19 to TRBJ2-7, with a possible D match to TRBD1 (5 bases). The germline V gene encodes CDR1 LNHDA and CDR2 SQIVND (reference sequence). The V end lost 4 bases, the J end lost 3 bases, and 10 bases lay between the germline ends. The length of the CDR3 is 13 residues. In DNA, the CDR3 is TGTGCCAGTAGTAGAGACAGTCTCTACGAGCAGTACTTC. Residues: CASSRDSLYEQYF.

The CDR3 here is CATSHSGNTEAFF. The CDR3 DNA sequence: TGTGCCACCTCTCATTCCGGGAACACTGAAGCTTTCTTT. The V gene is TRBV15, the J gene TRBJ1-1; D uncertain. CDR1 and CDR2 (germline): LNHNV, YYDKDF (reference sequence). This CDR3 has 13 amino acids. Trimming left V 8 bases short and J 1 base short, with 11 bases between.

This sequence joins TRBV9 and TRBJ2-1; no clear D. Trimming left V 3 bases short and J 0 bases short, with 10 bases between. Germline CDR1 SGDLS, CDR2 YYNGEE. This CDR3 has 15 amino acids. This chain's CDR3 is CASSDDIGSYNEQFF. The CDR3 nucleotides read TGTGCCAGCAGCGATGACATCGGCTCCTACAATGAGCAGTTCTTC.

The J gene is TRBJ1-1, the V gene TRBV2; no firm D call. V was shortened by 0 bases and J by 2 bases, with 10 bases between the two germline ends. From germline, CDR1 is SNHLY and CDR2 FYNNEI. This CDR3 is built from 15 residues. The CDR3 nucleotides are TGTGCCAGCAGTGAAGCGCTACCCTCCAACACTGAAGCTTTCTTT. Translation gives CASSEALPSNTEAFF.

The chain couples TRBV10-2 to TRBJ2-7; 7 nucleotides align to TRBD1. Trimming cost V 6 bases and J 2 bases; bases outside gene matches: 4. CDR1 and CDR2 from the germline V gene are WSHSY and SAAADI. This CDR3 has 13 amino acids. CDR3 nucleotides: TGCGCCAGCAGACCCGGGACAGCCTACGAGCAGTACTTC. Translation gives CASRPGTAYEQYF.

The sample holds a few counts of this clone. The chain uses TRBV18 and TRBJ1-1; no definite D call. The CDR3 runs 14 residues. Trimming took 3 bases from V and 0 from J, leaving 8 bases between them. Looked up from germline, CDR1 is KGHSH and CDR2 is LQKENI. CDR3 coding DNA: TGTGCCAGCTCACCGGAGACGTTGAACACTGAAGCTTTCTTT. Amino acids: CASSPETLNTEAFF.